Given below is one T cell receptor (beta chain) in context. CDR1 KGHSH and CDR2 LQKENI come from the germline V gene. The CDR3 length is 14 residues. J was trimmed by 4 bases and V by 6 bases; bases with no gene match: 4. The table came from immunoSEQ multiplex PCR; TCRdb's copy has only in-frame clones and leaves some out. The sample consists of some 94,000 clones, roughly 89% of them appearing once. These data are taken from a study of OX40 agonist ivuxolimab in advanced cancers. This material consisted of CD4+ or CD8+ T cells sorted from blood, taken in a trial of the OX40 agonist ivuxolimab. The chain carries TRBV18 and TRBJ1-4, with 8 bases that match TRBD1. The receptor comes from an adult with an advanced solid tumor such as melanoma, head and neck, liver or kidney cancer. In DNA form, the CDR3 reads TGTGCCAGCTCGGCGGGACAGGATAATGAAAAACTGTTTTTT. This encodes CASSAGQDNEKLFF.